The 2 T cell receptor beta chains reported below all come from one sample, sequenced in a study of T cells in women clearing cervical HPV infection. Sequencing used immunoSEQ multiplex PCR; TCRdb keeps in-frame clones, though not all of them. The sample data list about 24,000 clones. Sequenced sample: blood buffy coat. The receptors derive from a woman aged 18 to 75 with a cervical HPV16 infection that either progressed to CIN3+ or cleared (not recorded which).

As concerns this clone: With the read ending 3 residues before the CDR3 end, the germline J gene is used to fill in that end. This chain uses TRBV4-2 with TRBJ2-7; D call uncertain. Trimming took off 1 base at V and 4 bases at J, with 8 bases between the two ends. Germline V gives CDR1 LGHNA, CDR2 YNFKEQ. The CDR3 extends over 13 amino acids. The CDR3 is CASSQGLAYEQYF. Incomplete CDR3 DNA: TGTGCCAGCAGCCAAGGACTGGCATACGAG.

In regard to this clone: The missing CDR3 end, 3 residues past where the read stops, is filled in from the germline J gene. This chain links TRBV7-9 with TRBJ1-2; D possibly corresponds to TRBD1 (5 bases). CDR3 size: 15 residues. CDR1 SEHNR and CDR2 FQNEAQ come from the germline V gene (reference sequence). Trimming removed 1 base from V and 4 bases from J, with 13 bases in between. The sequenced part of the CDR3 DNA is TGTGCCAGCAGCTTAGGGAAGGGGTCGGTCTATGGC. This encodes CASSLGKGSVYG. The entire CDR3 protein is CASSLGKGSVYGYTF.